This is a list of T cell receptor beta chains from one sample in a study of CD4+ T cells in melanoma. The repertoire was sequenced with immunoSEQ multiplex PCR; TCRdb's copy has only in-frame clones and lacks some. The profile shows roughly 120,000 clones, around 92% of them singletons. The sequencing input was peripheral blood. These receptors originate from a human donor with melanoma. CDR3s include the opening cysteine and the closing phenylalanine or tryptophan. The D gene is left open where the match is weak. Only part of the rows carry a size: once, few, many, or a class if the clone is expanded.

size: .
D: TRBD1
J: TRBJ2-1
V: TRBV11-3
DNA: TGTGCCAGCAGCCCTAGGGGGCAGTACAATGAGCAGTTCTTC
CDR3: CASSPRGQYNEQFF

size: .
D: .
J: TRBJ1-2
V: TRBV7-2
DNA: TGTGCCAGCAGCTTATCGAACAGTAACTATGGCTACACCTTC
CDR3: CASSLSNSNYGYTF

size: .
D: .
J: TRBJ1-4
V: TRBV4-3
DNA: TGCGCCAGCAGCCAAGTTGGGCAGGGGATACTGTTTTTT
CDR3: CASSQVGQGILFF

size: .
D: TRBD1
J: TRBJ1-2
V: TRBV4-1
DNA: TGCGCCAGCAGGCCGACAGGGGTCTATGGCTACACCTTC
CDR3: CASRPTGVYGYTF

size: few
D: .
J: TRBJ1-2
V: TRBV28
DNA: TGTGCCAGCAGTTTGAGACTTTATGGCTACACCTTC
CDR3: CASSLRLYGYTF

size: .
D: .
J: TRBJ2-1
V: TRBV7-2
DNA: TGTGCCAGCAGCTCCACGACGGAGTACAATGAGCAGTTCTTC
CDR3: CASSSTTEYNEQFF

size: .
D: TRBD1
J: TRBJ1-1
V: TRBV7-3
DNA: TGTGCCAGCAGCCAAGATAGACAGGGAACTGAAGCTTTCTTT
CDR3: CASSQDRQGTEAFF

size: .
D: .
J: TRBJ2-7
V: TRBV7-2
DNA: TGTGCCAGCAGCTTAGGGACGGAATACGAGCAGTACTTC
CDR3: CASSLGTEYEQYF

size: .
D: TRBD2
J: TRBJ2-5
V: TRBV6-6
DNA: TGTGCCAGCAGGCCGGGGCGGACTAGCGGGAAGTACTTC
CDR3: CASRPGRTSGKYF

size: .
D: .
J: TRBJ2-4
V: TRBV19
DNA: TGTGCCAGTAGTTTCCAGGGTGGCAAAAACATTCAGTACTTC
CDR3: CASSFQGGKNIQYF

size: .
D: TRBD2
J: TRBJ2-7
V: TRBV11-3
DNA: TGTGCCAGCAGCCCTACTAGCGGGAAAGATTACGAGCAGTACTTC
CDR3: CASSPTSGKDYEQYF

size: .
D: TRBD1
J: TRBJ2-4
V: TRBV13
DNA: TGTGCCAGCAGCCAAGACAGGGGGCGACGAAACATTCAGTACTTC
CDR3: CASSQDRGRRNIQYF

size: .
D: TRBD2
J: TRBJ2-5
V: TRBV6-5
DNA: TGTGCCAGCAGTTACTCAGCGGGGGCTATCCAAGAGACCCAGTACTTC
CDR3: CASSYSAGAIQETQYF

size: .
D: .
J: TRBJ2-7
V: TRBV10-1
DNA: TGCGCCAGCAGTGTCCGGCGGTTGGGGCTGTGTGGCACTTACGAGCAGTACTTC
CDR3: CASSVRRLGLCGTYEQYF

size: .
D: .
J: TRBJ1-5
V: TRBV7-9
DNA: TGTGCCAGCAGCATCTCGGGAAGCAATCAGCCCCAGCATTTT
CDR3: CASSISGSNQPQHF

size: .
D: .
J: TRBJ2-1
V: TRBV29-1
DNA: TGCAGCGTTGAAGTACCGGATTACAATGAGCAGTTCTTC
CDR3: CSVEVPDYNEQFF

size: once
D: TRBD1
J: TRBJ2-1
V: TRBV18
DNA: TGTGCCAGCTCCCAACGAGTACCGGGACAGGGGGACCACAATGAGCAGTTCTTC
CDR3: CASSQRVPGQGDHNEQFF

size: .
D: .
J: TRBJ1-1
V: TRBV7-9
DNA: TGTGCCAGCAGCTCGCAAATGAACACTGAAGCTTTCTTT
CDR3: CASSSQMNTEAFF

size: .
D: TRBD2
J: TRBJ2-7
V: TRBV2
DNA: TGTGCCAGCAGGAGCGGGGGGGCCTCCTACGAGCAGTACTTC
CDR3: CASRSGGASYEQYF

size: once
D: .
J: TRBJ1-2
V: TRBV9
DNA: TGTGCCAGCAGCCTTGGCGATTGGGACGGCTACACCTTC
CDR3: CASSLGDWDGYTF

size: .
D: .
J: TRBJ2-2
V: TRBV7-6
DNA: TGTGCCAGCAGCTCCCGGGACGGCCTTAACACCGGGGAGCTGTTTTTT
CDR3: CASSSRDGLNTGELFF

size: once
D: TRBD1
J: TRBJ1-2
V: TRBV4-1
DNA: TGCGCCAGCAGCCAGGGACAGGGCGGCTATGGCTACACCTTC
CDR3: CASSQGQGGYGYTF

size: .
D: TRBD1
J: TRBJ1-1
V: TRBV6-5
DNA: TGTGCCAGCAGTTACGGGACAGGGACCGAAGCTTTCTTT
CDR3: CASSYGTGTEAFF

size: .
D: .
J: TRBJ2-3
V: TRBV19
DNA: TGTGCCAGTAGTAGCCTTGCTGCGGGTGATACGCAGTATTTT
CDR3: CASSSLAAGDTQYF

size: .
D: TRBD2
J: TRBJ2-1
V: TRBV16
DNA: TGTGCCAGCAGCCAAAGCAGGGAGGGGAATGAGCAGTTCTTC
CDR3: CASSQSREGNEQFF

size: .
D: .
J: TRBJ2-1
V: TRBV7-3
DNA: TGTGCCAGCAGTACCAATTACAATGAGCAGTTCTTC
CDR3: CASSTNYNEQFF

size: .
D: .
J: TRBJ2-2
V: TRBV2
DNA: TGTGCCAGCAGTGACAGGGGACCCACCGGGGAGCTGTTTTTT
CDR3: CASSDRGPTGELFF

size: .
D: .
J: TRBJ1-1
V: TRBV18
DNA: TGTGCCAGCTCACCTGGACTCAACCTTGAAGCTTTCTTT
CDR3: CASSPGLNLEAFF

size: .
D: .
J: TRBJ1-6
V: TRBV4-1
DNA: TGCGCCAGCAGCCACCTAGGGCCTACGGTACCCCTCCACTTT
CDR3: CASSHLGPTVPLHF

size: .
D: TRBD1
J: TRBJ1-2
V: TRBV29-1
DNA: TGCAGCGTTGTTGGGGACAGGGGGTCCTATGGCTACACCTTC
CDR3: CSVVGDRGSYGYTF

size: .
D: .
J: TRBJ1-3
V: TRBV6-5
DNA: TGTGCCAGCAGTTACGCGTCTGGAAACACCATATATTTT
CDR3: CASSYASGNTIYF

size: .
D: .
J: TRBJ2-2
V: TRBV2
DNA: TGTGCCAGCATACCGGGAGACACCGGGGAGCTGTTTTTT
CDR3: CASIPGDTGELFF

size: .
D: .
J: TRBJ2-7
V: TRBV5-1
DNA: TGCGCCAGCAGCTTAGTGGGCTACGAGCAGTACTTC
CDR3: CASSLVGYEQYF

size: .
D: TRBD2
J: TRBJ2-1
V: TRBV4-1
DNA: TGCGCCAGCAGCCAAGAAGCCCTAGCGGGGGGGCGCCACAATGAGCAGTTCTTC
CDR3: CASSQEALAGGRHNEQFF

size: .
D: .
J: TRBJ1-2
V: TRBV5-4
DNA: TGTGCCAGCAGCTTTTCAGTTGACTATGGCTACACCTTC
CDR3: CASSFSVDYGYTF

size: .
D: .
J: TRBJ1-1
V: TRBV7-9
DNA: TGTGCCAGCAGCTTTAGTGGGACCCCTGAAGCTTTCTTT
CDR3: CASSFSGTPEAFF

size: .
D: .
J: TRBJ2-5
V: TRBV15
DNA: TGTGCCACCAGCAGCCGACAAGGCCAAGAGACCCAGTACTTC
CDR3: CATSSRQGQETQYF

size: .
D: .
J: TRBJ2-7
V: TRBV7-9
DNA: TGTGCCAGCAGCTCTCAGGGCCAGCAGTACTTC
CDR3: CASSSQGQQYF

size: .
D: .
J: TRBJ2-7
V: TRBV6-5
DNA: TGTGCCAGCAGCCCCAGTGGTTTAGTAACCTACGAGCAGTACTTC
CDR3: CASSPSGLVTYEQYF

size: once
D: TRBD2
J: TRBJ2-5
V: TRBV9
DNA: TGTGCCAGCAGCTGGGGGACTAGCGGAGGGGAGACCCAGTACTTC
CDR3: CASSWGTSGGETQYF

size: once
D: .
J: TRBJ2-5
V: TRBV27
DNA: TGTGCCAGCAGTTTAACAGGGGCGGGGTACCAAGAGACCCAGTACTTC
CDR3: CASSLTGAGYQETQYF

size: .
D: .
J: TRBJ2-7
V: TRBV5-5
DNA: TGTGCCAGCAGCCTCGACACCACGTTCCTCTACGAGCAGTACTTC
CDR3: CASSLDTTFLYEQYF

size: once
D: TRBD2
J: TRBJ2-2
V: TRBV7-8
DNA: TGTGCCAGCAGCTTAGGGGTGACTAGCGGACTCACCGGGGAGCTGTTTTTT
CDR3: CASSLGVTSGLTGELFF

size: .
D: .
J: TRBJ1-1
V: TRBV29-1
DNA: TGCAGCGTTATGTTCGGTAACACTGAAGCTTTCTTT
CDR3: CSVMFGNTEAFF

size: .
D: .
J: TRBJ2-5
V: TRBV9
DNA: TGTGCCAGCAGCGTAGGGAACCAAGAGACCCAGTACTTC
CDR3: CASSVGNQETQYF

size: .
D: .
J: TRBJ2-4
V: TRBV18
DNA: TGTGCCAGCTCATCCATACGGGGAAACATTCAGTACTTC
CDR3: CASSSIRGNIQYF

size: .
D: .
J: TRBJ2-1
V: TRBV7-2
DNA: TGTGCCAGCAGCTTAGTTTCGGGAGCGTTCGATGAGCAGTTCTTC
CDR3: CASSLVSGAFDEQFF

size: .
D: .
J: TRBJ2-1
V: TRBV7-9
DNA: TGTGCCAGCAGCTTTGCCTGGGGTGAGCAGTTCTTC
CDR3: CASSFAWGEQFF